A selection of T cell receptor beta chains follows, all from one sample in a study of CD8 T cells in Susac syndrome. TCRdb analysed the immunoSEQ multiplex PCR reads with MiXCR anew, one entry per CDR3 protein. The sample has about 52,000 distinct CDR3 sequences, approximately 93% seen once. Sample: CD8+ T cells from PBMCs. These receptor sequences come from a human donor with multiple sclerosis. Both conserved end residues are part of each CDR3. A D gene is named only where the DNA matches it firmly. Only part of the rows carry a size: once, few, many, or a class if the clone is expanded.

V gene	clone size	D gene	J gene	CDR3 protein	CDR3 DNA
TRBV5-1	.	.	TRBJ1-1	CASSGSRDTPNTEAFF	TGCGCCAGCAGCGGCTCCCGGGACACACCGAACACTGAAGCTTTCTTT
TRBV10-3	.	TRBD1	TRBJ2-7	CAIGPGQGYEQYF	TGTGCCATCGGGCCGGGACAGGGCTACGAGCAGTACTTC
TRBV27	.	.	TRBJ1-5	CASSVISGTQPQHF	TGTGCCAGCAGTGTAATTTCAGGGACCCAGCCCCAGCATTTT
TRBV20-1	.	.	TRBJ2-1	CSAPRSRRRGPDNEQFF	TGCAGTGCTCCTCGGTCCCGACGGCGGGGGCCGGACAATGAGCAGTTCTTC
TRBV13	.	.	TRBJ1-1	CASRRGPNTEAFF	TGTGCCAGCAGGAGGGGACCGAACACTGAAGCTTTCTTT
TRBV12-3/TRBV12-4	.	TRBD1	TRBJ1-2	CAYHETGGNYGYTF	TGTGCCTACCATGAGACAGGGGGTAACTATGGCTACACCTTC
TRBV13	.	.	TRBJ2-1	CASSLHQVSYNEQFF	TGTGCCAGCAGCTTGCACCAAGTTTCCTACAATGAGCAGTTCTTC
TRBV7-9	.	.	TRBJ2-7	CASSYGGRSYEQYF	TGTGCCAGCAGCTACGGGGGACGCTCCTACGAGCAGTACTTC
TRBV6-2/TRBV6-3	.	.	TRBJ1-5	CASSHTRVREQHSNQPQHF	TGTGCCAGCAGTCATACTAGGGTCCGAGAACAGCATAGCAATCAGCCCCAGCATTTT
TRBV27	.	.	TRBJ2-7	CATSLGVTGYEQYF	TGTGCCACCAGTCTCGGAGTAACAGGGTACGAGCAGTACTTC
TRBV9	.	.	TRBJ2-3	CASSVEASISTDTQYF	TGTGCCAGCAGCGTAGAGGCCTCCATCAGCACAGATACGCAGTATTTT
TRBV5-5	.	.	TRBJ2-4	CASSRDGARNIQYF	TGTGCCAGCAGCCGGGACGGGGCAAGGAACATTCAGTACTTC
TRBV7-8	few	TRBD1	TRBJ2-7	CASSLGIPGQGVRYEQYF	TGTGCCAGCAGCTTAGGCATTCCGGGACAGGGGGTTCGCTACGAGCAGTACTTC
TRBV27	once	TRBD1	TRBJ1-2	CASSPSTGETNYGYTF	TGTGCCAGCAGTCCCTCTACAGGGGAAACTAACTATGGCTACACCTTC
TRBV28	.	.	TRBJ1-2	CASRIGGESGYTF	TGTGCCAGCAGGATAGGGGGGGAGAGTGGCTACACCTTC
TRBV5-6	.	.	TRBJ2-7	CASSFPSRGAYEQYF	TGTGCCAGCAGCTTCCCCTCGAGGGGGGCCTACGAGCAGTACTTC
TRBV5-5	once	.	TRBJ1-5	CASSPGQESNQPQHF	TGTGCCAGCAGCCCCGGGCAGGAAAGCAATCAGCCCCAGCATTTT
TRBV27	.	.	TRBJ2-3	CASSLSRRGDLTDTQYF	TGTGCCAGCAGTTTATCGCGCCGGGGAGACCTCACAGATACGCAGTATTTT
TRBV6-5	.	.	TRBJ1-2	CASSRTTSNYGYTF	TGTGCCAGCAGCCGGACAACCTCTAACTATGGCTACACCTTC
TRBV6-1	.	.	TRBJ2-6	CASSEENREAGANVLTF	TGTGCCAGCAGTGAAGAAAACAGGGAAGCTGGGGCCAACGTCCTGACTTTC
TRBV29-1	.	.	TRBJ1-2	CSVRQISNYGYTF	TGCAGCGTACGACAGATTTCTAACTATGGCTACACCTTC
TRBV9	once	TRBD2	TRBJ2-7	CASSPWRGGYYEQYF	TGTGCCAGCAGCCCATGGCGGGGGGGTTACTACGAGCAGTACTTC
TRBV29-1	.	TRBD1	TRBJ2-2	CSVAGPGQGANTGELFF	TGCAGCGTTGCGGGACCGGGACAGGGGGCGAACACCGGGGAGCTGTTTTTT
TRBV19	.	.	TRBJ2-7	CASSIMGVDEQYF	TGTGCCAGTAGTATTATGGGCGTAGACGAGCAGTACTTC
TRBV7-6	once	.	TRBJ2-4	CASSSPPHTGTRKNIQYF	TGTGCCAGCAGCTCGCCCCCCCACACCGGGACGCGGAAAAACATTCAGTACTTC
TRBV3-1	.	.	TRBJ1-5	CASSQSPGSNQPQHF	TGTGCCAGCAGCCAAAGTCCTGGGAGCAATCAGCCCCAGCATTTT
TRBV14	.	.	TRBJ2-1	CASSLDRTSSYNEQFF	TGTGCCAGCAGCCTTGACCGGACAAGCTCCTACAATGAGCAGTTCTTC
TRBV4-3	.	.	TRBJ1-4	CASSQDGGTNEKLFF	TGCGCCAGCAGCCAAGACGGGGGAACTAATGAAAAACTGTTTTTT
TRBV14	.	.	TRBJ1-3	CASSQVRAGNTIYF	TGTGCCAGCAGCCAAGTCAGGGCTGGAAACACCATATATTTT
TRBV2	.	.	TRBJ2-7	CASSGTGSYEQYF	TGTGCCAGCAGTGGGACTGGTTCCTACGAGCAGTACTTC
TRBV5-8	.	.	TRBJ1-2	CASSQRSGPDGYTF	TGTGCCAGCAGCCAACGGTCAGGTCCCGATGGCTACACCTTC
TRBV6-4	.	TRBD1	TRBJ2-5	CASSEGQGDQETQYF	TGTGCCAGCAGTGAGGGACAGGGGGATCAAGAGACCCAGTACTTC
TRBV15	.	TRBD1	TRBJ2-1	CATSRAGGGDEQFF	TGTGCCACCAGCAGGGCAGGGGGTGGGGATGAGCAGTTCTTC
TRBV30	once	.	TRBJ1-2	CAWSGGRGPPKGHGYTF	TGTGCCTGGAGCGGGGGACGGGGACCACCCAAAGGGCATGGCTACACCTTC
TRBV12-2	once	.	TRBJ1-1	CASRLALHGRNTEAFF	TGTGCAAGTCGCTTAGCGTTACACGGAAGGAACACTGAAGCTTTCTTT
TRBV6-1	few	TRBD1	TRBJ2-3	CASSRQGAGDTQYF	TGTGCCAGCAGTAGACAGGGGGCGGGAGATACGCAGTATTTT
TRBV20-1	.	TRBD1	TRBJ1-3	CSARHRDRAFSGNTIYF	TGCAGTGCTAGGCACCGGGACAGGGCCTTCTCTGGAAACACCATATATTTT
TRBV4-1	.	.	TRBJ1-5	CASSQESHGGMLRAPQHF	TGCGCCAGCAGCCAAGAGTCGCACGGGGGGATGCTCCGAGCGCCCCAGCATTTT
TRBV5-1	.	TRBD1	TRBJ1-1	CASSLADRAPLEAFF	TGCGCCAGCAGCTTGGCGGACAGGGCCCCGCTGGAGGCTTTCTTT
TRBV6-2/TRBV6-3	once	TRBD1	TRBJ1-6	CASSYDRGGVSPLHF	TGTGCCAGCAGTTACGACAGGGGAGGAGTTTCACCCCTCCACTTT
TRBV6-1	.	.	TRBJ2-6	CASSGPGHLSSGANVLTF	TGTGCCAGCAGTGGACCGGGACACCTCAGCTCTGGGGCCAACGTCCTGACTTTC
TRBV18	.	.	TRBJ2-3	CASSPPDALSSTDTQYF	TGTGCCAGCTCACCACCGGATGCCTTGTCTAGCACAGATACGCAGTATTTT
TRBV25-1	.	.	TRBJ1-3	CASSEREGGVRGNTIYF	TGTGCCAGCAGTGAAAGAGAGGGAGGTGTCCGTGGAAACACCATATATTTT
TRBV11-2	.	TRBD2	TRBJ2-4	CASSLLAGVYLAKNIQYF	TGTGCCAGCAGCCTACTAGCGGGCGTTTATCTAGCCAAAAACATTCAGTACTTC
TRBV6-5	.	.	TRBJ2-5	CASSYSAEAETQYF	TGTGCCAGCAGTTACTCGGCGGAGGCAGAGACCCAGTACTTC
TRBV20-1	once	.	TRBJ1-3	CSARDILPSGENGGNTIYF	TGCAGTGCTAGAGATATCCTCCCCTCGGGGGAGAACGGTGGAAACACCATATATTTT